This T cell receptor (beta chain) comes out of a study of early T cells in non-severe SARS-CoV-2 infection. Study-wide context: Sequenced bulk RNA came from whole blood that was unsorted, and chains were unpaired.

The study, taken as a whole, reports: Reliance on VDJdb matching favored anti-spike CD8 responses; private and CD4 specificities were missed.

This CDR3 has 17 residues. Germline CDR1 is SGHKS and CDR2 is YYEKEE (reference sequence). V was trimmed by 4 bases and J by 0 bases, leaving 17 bases between them. Each cDNA molecule carried a unique molecular identifier. TCRdb called the 5' RACE reads again in MiXCR, with one record for every CDR3 protein. The table has roughly 76,000 distinct CDR3 sequences, about 12% seen once; the top ten hold roughly 3.8%. This clonotype was observed many times. Antigen unknown. The chain joins TRBV5-5 to TRBJ2-1; D is perhaps TRBD1 (5 bases). Sequenced: whole blood. This clonotype was sampled from an adult who was a healthcare worker with PCR-confirmed SARS-CoV-2 infection or an uninfected control (not recorded which). The CDR3 DNA is TGTGCCAGCAGCCCCCAGGGCAGTCTAAGCTCCTACAATGAGCAGTTCTTC. This gives the protein CASSPQGSLSSYNEQFF.